Listed below are T cell receptor beta chains from one sample, sequenced in a study of early T cells in non-severe SARS-CoV-2 infection. TCRdb ran MiXCR on the 5' RACE reads and lists one entry per CDR3 protein. Of some 97,000 distinct CDR3 sequences in the sample, approximately 11% were seen once. The sequencing used whole blood, collected at baseline. The origin of the receptors is an adult who was a healthcare worker with PCR-confirmed SARS-CoV-2 infection or an uninfected control (not recorded which). CDR3s leave out the opening cysteine and the closing phenylalanine or tryptophan.

v_call: TRBV6-2/TRBV6-3; cdr3_aa: ASRPGRLNTEAF
v_call: TRBV20-1; cdr3_aa: SARIRDRDPYNEQF
v_call: TRBV5-1; cdr3_aa: ASREAGGYT
v_call: TRBV7-8; cdr3_aa: ASSLNFLNEQF
v_call: TRBV3-1; cdr3_aa: ASSQLPTGVSELF
v_call: TRBV4-1; cdr3_aa: ASSQGLGRSTDTQY
v_call: TRBV5-6; cdr3_aa: ASRIWAWGENEQF
v_call: TRBV20-1; cdr3_aa: SARGSRTEAF
v_call: TRBV7-3; cdr3_aa: ASSSTSGGPHEQF
v_call: TRBV20-1; cdr3_aa: SARLGPEGQPQH
v_call: TRBV4-2; cdr3_aa: ASSQEPKGAGITYNEQF
v_call: TRBV4-3; cdr3_aa: ASSQRGYTGELF
v_call: TRBV11-1; cdr3_aa: ASSPSGTGGFDEQF
v_call: TRBV25-1; cdr3_aa: ASRSFSGGRSDTQY
v_call: TRBV7-9; cdr3_aa: ASSFLNSGNTIY
v_call: TRBV14; cdr3_aa: ASSHERTGTNVQPQH
v_call: TRBV10-2; cdr3_aa: ASSARAREPQH
v_call: TRBV20-1; cdr3_aa: SATWTSGGPPYEQY
v_call: TRBV14; cdr3_aa: ASSLTGGSSYNEQF
v_call: TRBV20-1; cdr3_aa: SAPLAGEREQY